The source of this TCR beta chain is a study of blood T cell repertoires in COVID-19. Study summary: The samples span acute and convalescent COVID-19 from the United States, Italy and Spain. PBMCs, B-cell-depleted T cells, or T cells were the source of the cDNA or gDNA that made up the material.

Per the germline V gene, CDR1 is DFQATT and CDR2 is SNEGSKA (reference sequence). Between the trimmed V and J ends, which lost 3 bases and 1 base, there was a span of 3 bases. This CDR3 is built from 11 residues. Study processing details: Estimated nucleated cell counts came from reference gene primer amplification. The table came from immunoSEQ multiplex PCR; TCRdb's copy has only in-frame clones and leaves some out. V, J and clone size are taken as reported in that table, and D and trimming were inferred from the DNA itself. The sample yields about 250,000 clones, about 88% seen once. Material: peripheral blood. The V and J genes are TRBV20-1 and TRBJ1-2; D not resolved. The clonotype was recovered from a woman aged 40 to 50 who had recovered from COVID-19. CDR3 protein: CSASLNYGYTF. Written as DNA, the CDR3 is TGCAGTGCTAGCCTTAACTATGGCTACACCTTC.